These 23 T cell receptor beta chains were all obtained from the same sample, sequenced in a study of neurological immune-mediated disorders. TCRdb re-called the 5' RACE reads with MiXCR, one entry per CDR3 protein. The sample lists tens of thousands of distinct CDR3 sequences, 15% to 20% occurring once. The specimen was PBMCs. The receptors stem from a woman in her forties in good health.

This clonotype occurred many times. This chain joins TRBV11-1 and TRBJ2-4; 8 positions agree with TRBD2. This CDR3 is 17 amino acids long. V lost 4 bases to trimming and J lost 3 bases; unmatched junction nucleotides: 11. Germline CDR1 is SGHAT and CDR2 is FQDESV (reference sequence). CDR3 DNA: TGTGCCAGCAGCTCGGGGGGGGGCCAAGAGAGCAAAAACATTCAGTACTTC. It translates to CASSSGGGQESKNIQYF.

On this clonotype: Relative to the germline gene, one junction end is altered; a read error may explain this. The rearrangement links TRBV6-5 to TRBJ1-6; D not resolved. The CDR3 consists of 14 residues. Germline V gene data show CDR1 as MNHEY and CDR2 as SVGAGI. The chain's CDR3 is CASSYRSGLTPLHF. CDR3 coding DNA: TGTGCCAGCAGTTACCGCTCCGGCCTCACACCTCTCCACTTT.

This clonotype was observed a handful of times. The chain is built from TRBV2 and TRBJ1-6, with D tentatively TRBD1 (6 bases). V was shortened by 7 bases and J by 10 bases, with 20 bases between the two germline ends. Germline V gene data show CDR1 as SNHLY and CDR2 as FYNNEI. The CDR3 has 15 residues. CDR3 nucleotide sequence: TGTGCCAGCACCAAAGGGGGAGGTTTACGGTCACCCCTCCACTTT. Its protein product is CASTKGGGLRSPLHF.

This clonotype appeared many times. The genes are TRBV6-6 and TRBJ1-5, with D unresolved. This CDR3 is built from 11 residues. Germline CDR1 MNHNY, CDR2 SVGAGI (reference sequence). V was shortened by 6 bases and J by 7 bases, with 7 bases between the two germline ends. DNA of the CDR3: TGTGCCAGCAGCCCGGGACAGCCCCAGCATTTT. Encoded protein: CASSPGQPQHF.

This clonotype appeared many times. The V and J genes are TRBV20-1 and TRBJ1-3; 11 bases agree with TRBD1. This CDR3 spans 16 amino acids. V lost 0 bases and J lost 3; bases outside the gene matches: 4. Germline V gene lookup returns CDR1 DFQATT and CDR2 SNEGSKA (reference sequence). The CDR3 loop reads CSARDPGQGDGNTIYF. DNA for the CDR3: TGCAGTGCTAGAGATCCGGGACAGGGGGATGGAAACACCATATATTTT.

In its sample, this clonotype was seen many times. The chain has TRBV20-1 and TRBJ2-1; 11 bases fit TRBD2. CDR3 size: 15 residues. J gave up 6 bases and V 0 bases, and 4 bases lay outside the gene matches. Germline-derived CDR1 and CDR2 are DFQATT and SNEGSKA (reference sequence). The CDR3 sequence: CSARDSGGAGNEQFF. Written as DNA, the CDR3 is TGCAGTGCTAGAGATAGCGGGGGGGCAGGCAATGAGCAGTTCTTC.

This clonotype was observed a handful of times. It may be a read error: a sequence one base away is much more abundant. The chain joins TRBV3-1 to TRBJ2-6; possible D gene TRBD1, 5 bases. Trimming removed 6 bases at V and 3 bases at J, with 12 bases between. Per the germline V gene, CDR1 is LGHDT and CDR2 is YNNKEL (reference sequence). There are 15 residues in the CDR3. The CDR3 DNA reads TGTGCCAGCAGACCGGACATGGTTGGGGCCAACGTCCTGACTTTC. Residues: CASRPDMVGANVLTF.

This clonotype was recorded many times. The chain carries TRBV5-5 and TRBJ1-3, with D possibly being TRBD1 (6 bases). CDR1 and CDR2 from the germline V gene are SGHKS and YYEKEE (reference sequence). Trimming removed 2 bases at V and 0 bases at J, with 12 bases between. This CDR3 contains 16 residues. CDR3 sequence: CASSLRQEHSGNTIYF. CDR3 in DNA: TGTGCCAGCAGCTTACGACAGGAACACTCTGGAAACACCATATATTTT.

This clonotype was seen many times. This sequence joins TRBV4-2 and TRBJ1-5; TRBD1 is a possible D gene (5 bases). The CDR3 runs to 13 residues. V lost 4 bases and J lost 5, with 9 bases in between. Germline lookup yields CDR1 LGHNA and CDR2 YNFKEQ. For the CDR3, the DNA is TGTGCCAGCAGCCGGGGGGGGGATCAGCCCCAGCATTTT. Translating it yields CASSRGGDQPQHF.

In its sample, this clonotype was seen many times. V is TRBV6-2 or TRBV6-3 and J is TRBJ1-1; D remains unclear. The V gene's germline CDR1 is MNHEY and CDR2 SVGEGT. Trimming shortened V by 2 bases and J by 4 bases, and 11 bases separated the two germline ends. The CDR3 totals 14 residues. This chain's CDR3 is CASSYDGEGTEAFF. In DNA form, the CDR3 reads TGTGCCAGCAGTTACGACGGGGAGGGCACTGAAGCTTTCTTT.

This clonotype has ten or more counts. This chain uses TRBV3-1 with TRBJ2-5, with TRBD1 matching 7 bases. V was pared by 4 bases and J by 5 bases, with 10 bases of the junction left unmatched. Germline V lookup: CDR1 LGHDT, CDR2 YNNKEL (reference sequence). The CDR3 is made up of 15 amino acids. CDR3 loop: CASSPQGTPGETQYF. For the CDR3, the DNA is TGTGCCAGCAGCCCACAGGGGACCCCGGGGGAGACCCAGTACTTC.

In this sample, this clonotype turned up many times. The chain is built from TRBV7-3 and TRBJ2-3; possibly TRBD2 for D (7 bases). The germline V gene encodes CDR1 SGHTA and CDR2 FQGTGA. This CDR3 contains 15 residues. The V end was cut by 6 bases, the J end by 3 bases, with 16 bases between. The CDR3 loop reads CASSPGGARTDTQYF. As DNA, the CDR3 is TGTGCCAGCAGTCCTGGGGGGGCCCGTACAGATACGCAGTATTTT.

In DNA form, the CDR3 reads TGTGCCAGCAGCCAAGCGTGGGGCGGCGGTCAGCCCCAGCATTTT. Residues: CASSQAWGGGQPQHF. The chain links TRBV3-1 to TRBJ1-5, with D tentatively TRBD1 (5 bases). Germline V gene data show CDR1 as LGHDT and CDR2 as YNNKEL (reference sequence). Trimming stripped 1 base from V and 6 bases from J, with 13 bases between. This CDR3 is 15 amino acids long.

This clonotype was seen at least ten times. This clone may be a read error of a much larger clone one base away. The V call is TRBV9, the J call TRBJ2-3, with 8 bases aligning to TRBD2. CDR3 length equals 15 residues. Per the germline V gene, CDR1 is SGDLS and CDR2 is YYNGEE. V lost 3 bases to trimming and J lost 11 bases; unmatched junction nucleotides: 14. CDR3 region: CASSATGLESNMQYF. CDR3 nucleotides: TGTGCCAGCAGCGCCACGGGACTAGAAAGTAATATGCAGTATTTT.

This clonotype was found many times. The chain has TRBV18 and TRBJ2-2; TRBD2 is a possible D gene (6 bases). The CDR3 consists of 13 residues. Trimming stripped 0 bases from V and 11 bases from J, with 10 bases between. The germline gives CDR1 KGHSH, CDR2 LQKENI. CDR3 amino acids: CASSPPEGQELFF. For the CDR3, the DNA is TGTGCCAGCTCACCACCGGAGGGGCAAGAGCTGTTTTTT.

This clonotype was found many times. The V gene is TRBV12-3 or TRBV12-4, the J gene TRBJ2-1; D is possibly TRBD1 (6 bases). V was pared by 3 bases and J by 6 bases, with 15 bases between. The CDR3 is 15 amino acids. CDR3: CASSFSSTGGNEQFF. The CDR3 region has the DNA TGTGCCAGCAGTTTTTCGTCGACAGGAGGCAATGAGCAGTTCTTC.

As for this clonotype: A much larger clonotype is one base distant, so this may be a read error. The CDR3: CASTWFSGAIVLTF. As DNA, the CDR3 is TGTGCCAGCACTTGGTTCTCTGGGGCCATCGTCCTGACTTTC. V gene TRBV2 combines with J gene TRBJ2-6; D is perhaps TRBD1 (5 bases). Germline V lookup: CDR1 SNHLY, CDR2 FYNNEI. The CDR3 spans 14 residues.

This clonotype appeared many times. This sequence joins TRBV7-2 and TRBJ1-1; TRBD1 matches 7 bases. V trimming: 7 bases; J trimming: 0 bases; junction bases outside the gene matches: 11. The germline V gene encodes CDR1 SGHTA and CDR2 FQGNSA. This CDR3 contains 16 residues. The CDR3 DNA reads as TGTGCCAGCATCAGGAGGAGGCAGGGGGTGAACACTGAAGCTTTCTTT. Amino acid sequence: CASIRRRQGVNTEAFF.

This clonotype was found many times. This chain's CDR3 is CASSLDPRAENTEAFF. CDR3 bases: TGCGCCAGCAGCTTGGATCCACGAGCGGAGAACACTGAAGCTTTCTTT. J is TRBJ1-1 and V is TRBV5-1; D gene ambiguous. The germline V gene encodes CDR1 SGHRS and CDR2 YFSETQ. CDR3 length: 16 amino acids. V lost 0 bases, J lost 1 base, and 13 bases lay in between.

The chain combines TRBV7-2 with TRBJ1-2; tentatively, D is TRBD1 (5 bases). From germline, CDR1 is SGHTA and CDR2 FQGNSA. With 1 base removed from V and 4 bases from J, the gap between germline ends came to 10 bases. CDR3 length: 14 residues. The CDR3 protein is CASSLDRGSYGYTF. The DNA for the CDR3 is TGTGCCAGCAGCTTAGATCGGGGGAGCTATGGCTACACCTTC.

This clonotype was counted a few times. V and J are TRBV28 and TRBJ2-1, with 7 bases matching TRBD1. J was trimmed by 11 bases and V by 2 bases; bases with no gene match: 9. This CDR3 has 14 amino acids. The germline gives CDR1 MDHEN, CDR2 SYDVKM. This CDR3 is CASSLPGTVGKQFF. CDR3 sequence (DNA): TGTGCCAGCAGTTTACCCGGGACAGTGGGTAAGCAGTTCTTC.

This clonotype was detected ten times or more. The chain carries TRBV28 and TRBJ2-1, with a weak D call TRBD2 (5 bases). The CDR3 length is 19 residues. V lost 6 bases and J 2 bases, leaving 26 bases between the germline ends. Germline values: CDR1 MDHEN, CDR2 SYDVKM. This chain's CDR3 is CASSFSGRGKDGAYNEQFF. The CDR3 nucleotides read TGTGCCAGCAGCTTTTCGGGGAGAGGGAAGGACGGGGCCTACAATGAGCAGTTCTTC.

This clonotype was found many times. The chain couples TRBV27 to TRBJ1-1; perhaps TRBD1 as D (5 bases). This CDR3 is built from 13 residues. The V gene lost 4 bases and the J gene lost 0 bases, with 6 bases spanning the gap. Germline assignment: CDR1 MNHEY and CDR2 SMNVEV (reference sequence). Written as DNA, the CDR3 is TGTGCCAGCAGTTCGGACATGAACACTGAAGCTTTCTTT. It specifies CASSSDMNTEAFF.